The next 26 T cell receptor beta chains were all read from a single sample in a study of blood T cell repertoires in COVID-19. The method was immunoSEQ multiplex PCR; TCRdb's version includes in-frame clones alone and lacks a portion of them. The repertoire holds 85,000 to 130,000 clones, with 80% to 95% as singletons. The sample comprised peripheral blood. These receptors were taken from a man between 60 and 70 years old with acute or convalescent COVID-19.

This sequence joins TRBV12-3 or TRBV12-4 and TRBJ1-2, with 7 bases matching TRBD1. Germline trimming cut 5 bases from V and 4 bases from J; bases unmatched to any gene: 4. The CDR3 length is 13 residues. CDR3 protein: CASSKGQTYGYTF. As DNA, the CDR3 is TGTGCCAGCAGTAAGGGACAGACCTATGGCTACACCTTC.

J is TRBJ1-1 and V is TRBV27, with a possible D match to TRBD1 (5 bases). Per germline, CDR1 MNHEY and CDR2 SMNVEV (reference sequence). Between the trimmed V and J ends, which lost 7 bases and 8 bases, there was a span of 11 bases. The CDR3 extends over 11 amino acids. The CDR3 spells CASNQAGEAFF. For the CDR3, the DNA is TGTGCCAGCAATCAGGCAGGGGAAGCTTTCTTT.

V gene TRBV28 combines with J gene TRBJ2-2; 9 nucleotides match TRBD2. The ends lost 6 bases at V and 9 bases at J; junction bases unmatched: 20. The germline V gene encodes CDR1 MDHEN and CDR2 SYDVKM. This CDR3 has 18 amino acids. The chain's CDR3 is CASRRLAGININTRELFF. The DNA of the CDR3 is TGTGCCAGCAGACGTCTAGCGGGAATTAATATTAATACCAGGGAGCTGTTTTTT.

The V gene is TRBV3-1 (or the pseudogene TRBV3-2), the J gene TRBJ2-7; D is possibly TRBD2 (5 bases). The germline V and J ends were trimmed by 2 bases and 4 bases, with 12 bases remaining between them. This CDR3 is built from 14 residues. Germline V CDR1 and CDR2: LGHDT, YNNKEL (reference sequence). The CDR3 sequence: CASSQTLAGYEQYV. Here the CDR3 DNA reads TGTGCCAGCAGCCAAACCCTAGCTGGATACGAGCAGTACGTC.

Here the CDR3 DNA reads TGTGCCAGCAGCGCTACAGGGGTAAACACCGGGGAGCTGTTTTTT. Its protein is CASSATGVNTGELFF. V is TRBV9 and J is TRBJ2-2, with 7 bases lining up with TRBD1. The CDR3 totals 15 residues. The J segment lost 2 bases and the V segment lost 3 bases, leaving 4 bases of the junction unmatched. Germline V gene sequence: CDR1 SGDLS, CDR2 YYNGEE.

The rearrangement joins TRBV19 to TRBJ2-7; D gene unclear. This CDR3 has 14 residues. CDR1 LNHDA and CDR2 SQIVND come from the germline V gene (reference sequence). V was cut by 3 bases and J by 2 bases, with 11 bases left in between. CDR3 sequence: CASSIAGYAYEQYF. The CDR3 DNA reads TGTGCCAGTAGTATCGCCGGGTATGCCTACGAGCAGTACTTC. The variable domain in full, completed from reference TRBV19 and TRBJ2-7, reads DGGITQSPKYLFRKEGQNVTLSCEQNLNHDAMYWYRQDPGQGLRLIYYSQIVNDFQKGDIAEGYSVSREKKESFPLTVTSAQKNPTAFYLCASSIAGYAYEQYFGPGTRLTVT.

This sequence joins TRBV10-3 and TRBJ2-2, with 7 bases that match TRBD1. Per the germline V gene, CDR1 is ENHRY and CDR2 is SYGVKD. The CDR3 is 12 amino acids. V lost 2 bases to trimming and J lost 13 bases; unmatched junction nucleotides: 4. CDR3 bases: TGTGCCATCAGTGAGAGGGGGCAGGGGCTGTTTTTT. This codes for CAISERGQGLFF.

The chain recombines TRBV30 with TRBJ1-2, with no clear D. The germline V gene has CDR1 GTSNPN and CDR2 SVGIG (reference sequence). Deletions cut 0 bases from V and 2 bases from J, with 13 bases between. CDR3 size: 15 residues. CDR3 in DNA: TGTGCCTGGAGTGTACTGATGGGGAGCAACTATGGCTACACCTTC. Translated: CAWSVLMGSNYGYTF.

The rearrangement links TRBV6-1 to TRBJ2-2; TRBD2 might be the D (6 bases). The CDR3 loop spans 13 amino acids. The V and J ends lost 1 base and 6 bases respectively, with 6 bases between them. Germline values: CDR1 MNHNS, CDR2 SASEGT. The CDR3 nucleotides are TGTGCCAGCAGTGAAGGGGGGGCCGGGGAGCTGTTTTTT. Translating gives CASSEGGAGELFF.

This chain uses TRBV24-1 with TRBJ2-5, with 7 nucleotides matching TRBD1. CDR1 is KGHDR, CDR2 SFDVKD, per germline. Germline trimming cut 4 bases from V and 2 bases from J; bases unmatched to any gene: 3. The CDR3 length is 14 residues. CDR3 in amino acids: CATSEPGQQETQYF. CDR3 DNA: TGTGCCACCAGTGAACCGGGACAGCAAGAGACCCAGTACTTC.

The chain is built from TRBV10-3 and TRBJ1-2, with 7 bases fitting TRBD1. The CDR3 runs 15 residues. CDR1 ENHRY and CDR2 SYGVKD come from the germline V gene. V lost 6 bases to trimming and J lost 3 bases; unmatched junction nucleotides: 10. Written as DNA, the CDR3 is TGTGCCATCAGCAGGACATCCACAGGGGACTATGGCTACACCTTC. It codes for CAISRTSTGDYGYTF.

The rearrangement joins TRBV27 to TRBJ1-6; possible D gene TRBD1, 5 bases. The CDR3 sequence is 12 residues long. Trimming stripped 8 bases from V and 7 bases from J, with 9 bases between. CDR1 is MNHEY and CDR2 is SMNVEV in the germline V gene (reference sequence). CDR3 nucleotides: TGTGCCAGCGGCCGGGGGAATTCACCCCTCCACTTT. Encoded protein: CASGRGNSPLHF.

The chain joins TRBV24-1 to TRBJ2-7; no firm D call. V lost 9 bases to trimming and J lost 2 bases, with 16 bases between them. The CDR3 runs 14 residues. Germline CDR1 reads KGHDR; CDR2 reads SFDVKD. The CDR3 nucleotides are TGTGCCACCTCTACGTCGATGCCCCCCTACGAGCAGTACTTC. Its protein is CATSTSMPPYEQYF.

The rearrangement uses TRBV29-1 and TRBJ2-7, with D perhaps TRBD1 (5 bases). The CDR3 sequence is 12 residues long. CDR1 and CDR2 (germline): SQVTM, ANQGSEA. The V end was cut by 4 bases, the J end by 2 bases, with 9 bases between. DNA for the CDR3: TGCAGCGTTGCAGGACACCCCTACGAGCAGTACTTC. It is translated as CSVAGHPYEQYF.

The chain uses TRBV28 and TRBJ2-7, with no clear D. Germline V gene sequence: CDR1 MDHEN, CDR2 SYDVKM. The V end was cut by 5 bases, the J end by 0 bases, with 17 bases between. The CDR3 consists of 16 residues. CDR3 sequence: CASSTPRGAYSYEQYF. As DNA, the CDR3 is TGTGCCAGCAGTACGCCCCGAGGCGCTTACTCCTACGAGCAGTACTTC. Combining the CDR3 with reference TRBV28 and TRBJ2-7 gives the whole variable domain DVKVTQSSRYLVKRTGEKVFLECVQDMDHENMFWYRQDPGLGLRLIYFSYDVKMKEKGDIPEGYSVSREKKERFSLILESASTNQTSMYLCASSTPRGAYSYEQYFGPGTRLTVT.

The gene calls are TRBV5-4 and TRBJ1-1; D unresolved. This CDR3 comprises 16 residues. The ends were cut back, 4 bases at V and 0 bases at J, with 16 bases in the middle. Per the germline V gene, CDR1 is SGHNT and CDR2 is YYREEE (reference sequence). The CDR3 is CASSLGSGAMNTEAFF. The CDR3 region has the DNA TGTGCCAGCAGCCTCGGGTCGGGAGCCATGAACACTGAAGCTTTCTTT.

The chain combines TRBV3-1 (or the pseudogene TRBV3-2) with TRBJ2-5, with D possibly matching TRBD2 (6 bases). The CDR3 is 15 residues long. Germline V lookup: CDR1 LGHDT, CDR2 YNNKEL (reference sequence). V lost 4 bases and J lost 2, with 14 bases in between. The CDR3 loop reads CASSRRAGNQETQYF. Written as DNA, the CDR3 is TGTGCCAGCAGCCGGCGAGCGGGCAATCAAGAGACCCAGTACTTC.

The chain joins TRBV18 to TRBJ1-1; possible D gene TRBD1, 5 bases. This CDR3 has 16 amino acids. The V and J ends lost 6 bases and 4 bases respectively, with 21 bases between them. Looked up from germline, CDR1 is KGHSH and CDR2 is LQKENI. This chain's CDR3 is CASSPRGGGTGTEAFF. CDR3 in DNA: TGTGCCAGCTCTCCCCGGGGGGGAGGGACGGGCACTGAAGCTTTCTTT.

The genes are TRBV6-1 and TRBJ1-2; D is possibly TRBD1 (6 bases). Germline V gene data show CDR1 as MNHNS and CDR2 as SASEGT. V gave up 1 base and J gave up 8 bases, with 17 bases separating them. This CDR3 has 15 amino acids. CDR3 nucleotide sequence: TGTGCCAGCAGTGAAGTAGAACAGGGCTTCGGGGGCTACACCTTC. Its protein product is CASSEVEQGFGGYTF.

This clone was seen only a few times. The chain is built from TRBV2 and TRBJ1-5; D is uncertain. The length of the CDR3 is 16 residues. Germline loops: CDR1 SNHLY, CDR2 FYNNEI. Trimming shortened V by 4 bases and J by 0 bases, and 13 bases separated the two germline ends. The CDR3 region is CASSGRHSDSNQPQHF. The CDR3 nucleotides read TGTGCCAGCAGTGGACGACACTCTGATAGCAATCAGCCCCAGCATTTT.

This chain joins TRBV3-1 (or the pseudogene TRBV3-2) and TRBJ1-1, with a weak D call TRBD1 (6 bases). The CDR3 has 13 amino acids. Germline V lookup: CDR1 LGHDT, CDR2 YNNKEL (reference sequence). The germline V and J ends were trimmed by 4 bases and 10 bases, with 16 bases remaining between them. DNA for the CDR3: TGTGCCAGCAGCCGCTCAGGGGATCAGAGAGCTTTCTTT. Translated, it gives CASSRSGDQRAFF.

This chain uses TRBV19 with TRBJ1-4, with 7 bases that match TRBD1. The CDR3 spans 21 residues. The V segment lost 5 bases and the J segment 10 bases; nucleotides outside the gene matches: 31. The V gene's germline CDR1 is LNHDA and CDR2 SQIVND (reference sequence). In DNA form, the CDR3 reads TGTGCCAGTAGTCTCTACTATCCAGGAAGGGGACAGAAAACGAATGTGGGAAAACTGTTTTTT. Translation gives CASSLYYPGRGQKTNVGKLFF.

This chain uses TRBV4-1 with TRBJ1-5; D uncertain. CDR1 MGHRA and CDR2 YSYEKL come from the germline V gene. This CDR3 contains 13 residues. V was clipped by 0 bases and J by 10 bases, with 10 bases between them. The CDR3 DNA is TGCGCCAGCAGCCAAGAGCTCCAGTTCCCCCAGCATTTT. Residues: CASSQELQFPQHF.

The chain combines TRBV24-1 with TRBJ2-2, with 9 bases that match TRBD2. There are 17 residues in the CDR3. In germline, CDR1 is KGHDR, CDR2 SFDVKD. Trimming removed 3 bases from V and 3 bases from J; junction bases left unmatched: 7. The CDR3 DNA reads as TGTGCCACCAGTGATAGACGACTAGCGGCTTACACCGGGGAGCTGTTTTTT. Its protein product is CATSDRRLAAYTGELFF.

The rearrangement uses TRBV5-1 and TRBJ2-3; 8 positions match TRBD2. The ends lost 0 bases at V and 3 bases at J; junction bases unmatched: 6. The CDR3 consists of 16 residues. Germline lookup yields CDR1 SGHRS and CDR2 YFSETQ. The DNA of the CDR3 is TGCGCCAGCAGCTTGGTAACTAGCGGAAATACAGATACGCAGTATTTT. As protein: CASSLVTSGNTDTQYF.

The chain employs TRBV6-1 and TRBJ1-2; D is ambiguous. V was pared by 1 base and J by 5 bases, with 14 bases between. Germline CDR1 and CDR2: MNHNS and SASEGT. This CDR3 is built from 15 residues. The CDR3 coding sequence is TGTGCCAGCAGTGAAGAAAGGAACAGCTGGTATGGCTACACCTTC. Its protein is CASSEERNSWYGYTF.